This TCR beta chain was sequenced during a study of T cells in Graves' hyperthyroidism and ophthalmopathy. This clonotype appeared a few times. No antigen is known for it. Whole-study findings and limits: Most thyroid clonotypes with frequency above 0.001 were detected in blood.

RNA transcripts yielded amplified TCR beta CDR3 regions. Using the HTBI primer set, a first-round RT-PCR was run on the TCR CDR3. Using its own MiXCR run on the multiplex PCR reads, TCRdb lists one record per CDR3 protein. The table shows about 24,000 distinct CDR3 sequences, with around 47% occurring only once. The receptor comes from a middle-aged woman with Graves' hyperthyroidism that later progressed to Graves' ophthalmopathy. Source material: blood.

The CDR3 region is CASSLGSRGFYNEQFF. CDR3 nucleotide sequence: TGTGCCAGCAGCTTAGGCTCGAGGGGGTTTTACAATGAGCAGTTCTTC. This rearrangement joins TRBV7-6 to TRBJ2-1, with D possibly being TRBD1 (6 bases). The germline CDR1 and CDR2 sequences are SGHVS and FNYEAQ. V lost 1 base to trimming and J lost 4 bases, with 14 bases between them. The CDR3 consists of 16 residues.